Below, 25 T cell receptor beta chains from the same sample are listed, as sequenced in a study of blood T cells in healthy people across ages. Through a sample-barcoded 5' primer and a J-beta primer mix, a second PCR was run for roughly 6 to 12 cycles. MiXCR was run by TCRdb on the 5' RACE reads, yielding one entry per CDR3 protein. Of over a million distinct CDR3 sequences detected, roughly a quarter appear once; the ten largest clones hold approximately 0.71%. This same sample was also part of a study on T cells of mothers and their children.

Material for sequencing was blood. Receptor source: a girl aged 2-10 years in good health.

CDR3 nucleotide sequence: TGCGCCAGCAGCCAAGTGGGGCCCCATCACGACGAGCAGTACTTC. Amino acid sequence: CASSQVGPHHDEQYF. This chain uses TRBV4-1 with TRBJ2-7, with D maybe TRBD1 (5 bases). The CDR3 spans 15 residues. Germline V gene lookup returns CDR1 MGHRA and CDR2 YSYEKL. The V end lost 1 base, the J end lost 5 bases, and 15 bases lay between the germline ends.

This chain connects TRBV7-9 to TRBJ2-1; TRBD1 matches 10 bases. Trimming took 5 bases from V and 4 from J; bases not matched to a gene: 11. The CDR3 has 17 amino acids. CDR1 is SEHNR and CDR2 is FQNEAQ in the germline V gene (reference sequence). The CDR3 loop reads CASSQTPDRGGYNEQFF. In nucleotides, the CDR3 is TGTGCCAGCAGCCAAACTCCGGACAGGGGGGGATACAATGAGCAGTTCTTC.

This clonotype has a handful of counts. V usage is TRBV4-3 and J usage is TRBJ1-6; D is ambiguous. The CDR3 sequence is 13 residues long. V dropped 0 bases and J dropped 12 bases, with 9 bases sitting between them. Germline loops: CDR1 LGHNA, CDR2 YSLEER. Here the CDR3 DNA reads TGCGCCAGCAGCCAAGATTACGGGAGACCCCTCCACTTT. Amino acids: CASSQDYGRPLHF.

CDR3 loop: CSARALGIEETQYF. The CDR3 region has the DNA TGCAGTGCTAGGGCCCTGGGGATAGAAGAGACCCAGTACTTC. The J gene is TRBJ2-5, the V gene TRBV20-1, with D unresolved. This CDR3 has 14 amino acids. Germline CDR1 is DFQATT and CDR2 is SNEGSKA (reference sequence). V dropped 3 bases and J dropped 3 bases, with 14 bases sitting between them.

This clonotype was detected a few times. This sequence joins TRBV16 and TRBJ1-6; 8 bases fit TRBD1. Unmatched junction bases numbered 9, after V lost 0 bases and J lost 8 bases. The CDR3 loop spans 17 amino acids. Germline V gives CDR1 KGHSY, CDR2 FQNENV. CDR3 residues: CASSQSITGGDDSPLHF. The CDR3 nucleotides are TGTGCCAGCAGCCAATCGATTACAGGGGGAGATGATTCACCCCTCCACTTT.

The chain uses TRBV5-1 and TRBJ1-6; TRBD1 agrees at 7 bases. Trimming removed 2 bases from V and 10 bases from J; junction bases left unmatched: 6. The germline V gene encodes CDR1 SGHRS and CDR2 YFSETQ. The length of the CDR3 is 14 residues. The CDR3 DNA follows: TGCGCCAGCAGCTTTGACAGGGCTCGGTCACCCCTCCACTTT. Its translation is CASSFDRARSPLHF.

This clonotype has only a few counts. The CDR3 is CASSQEEREETQYF. In DNA form, the CDR3 reads TGTGCCAGCAGCCAAGAGGAGCGAGAAGAGACCCAGTACTTC. The chain uses TRBV4-2 and TRBJ2-5; D is unclear. The CDR3 loop spans 14 amino acids. Germline CDR1 reads LGHNA; CDR2 reads YNFKEQ. V lost 0 bases and J 3 bases, leaving 8 bases between the germline ends.

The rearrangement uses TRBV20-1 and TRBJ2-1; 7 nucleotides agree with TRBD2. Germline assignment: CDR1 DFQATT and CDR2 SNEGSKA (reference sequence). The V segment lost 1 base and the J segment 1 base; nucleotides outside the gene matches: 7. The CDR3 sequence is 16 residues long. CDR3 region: CSARAAGGRSYNEQFF. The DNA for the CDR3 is TGCAGTGCTAGAGCGGCCGGGGGGAGGTCCTACAATGAGCAGTTCTTC.

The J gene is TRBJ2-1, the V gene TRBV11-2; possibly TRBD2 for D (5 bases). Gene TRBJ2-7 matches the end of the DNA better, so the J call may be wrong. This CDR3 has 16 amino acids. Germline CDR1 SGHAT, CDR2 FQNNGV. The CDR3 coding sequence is TGTGCCAGCAGCTTAACGAGTTCCTCCGGGATCTACGAGCAGTACTTC. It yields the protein CASSLTSSSGIYEQYF.

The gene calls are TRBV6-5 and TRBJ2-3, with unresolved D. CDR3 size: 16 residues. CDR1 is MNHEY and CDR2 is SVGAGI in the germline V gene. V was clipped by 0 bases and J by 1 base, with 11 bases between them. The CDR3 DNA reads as TGTGCCAGCAGTTACTCGGAAGCAGGAGGCACAGATACGCAGTATTTT. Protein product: CASSYSEAGGTDTQYF.

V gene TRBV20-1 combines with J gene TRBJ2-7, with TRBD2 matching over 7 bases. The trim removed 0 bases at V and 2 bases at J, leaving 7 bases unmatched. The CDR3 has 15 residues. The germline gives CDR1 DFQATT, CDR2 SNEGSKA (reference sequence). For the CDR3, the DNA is TGCAGTGCTAGAGATCCCCTAGCGGCGCCCTACGAGCAGTACTTC. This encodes CSARDPLAAPYEQYF.

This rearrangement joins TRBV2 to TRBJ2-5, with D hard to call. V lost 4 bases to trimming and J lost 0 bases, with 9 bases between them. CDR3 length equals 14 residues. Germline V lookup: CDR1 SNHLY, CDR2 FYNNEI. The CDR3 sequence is CASSGYANQETQYF. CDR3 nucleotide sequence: TGTGCCAGCAGTGGGTACGCGAACCAAGAGACCCAGTACTTC.

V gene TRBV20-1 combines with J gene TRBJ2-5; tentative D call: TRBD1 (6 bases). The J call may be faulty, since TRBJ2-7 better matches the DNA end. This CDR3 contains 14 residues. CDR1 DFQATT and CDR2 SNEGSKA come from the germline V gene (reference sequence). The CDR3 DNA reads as TGCAGTGCTAGAGCGTTTAGGGGGTTACCCGAGCAGTACTTC. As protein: CSARAFRGLPEQYF.

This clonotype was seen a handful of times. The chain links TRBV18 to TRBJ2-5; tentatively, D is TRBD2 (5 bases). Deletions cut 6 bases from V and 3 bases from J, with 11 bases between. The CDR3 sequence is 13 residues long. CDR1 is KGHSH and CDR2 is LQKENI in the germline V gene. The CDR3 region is CASSASTEETQYF. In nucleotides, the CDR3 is TGTGCCAGCTCCGCTAGCACTGAAGAGACCCAGTACTTC.

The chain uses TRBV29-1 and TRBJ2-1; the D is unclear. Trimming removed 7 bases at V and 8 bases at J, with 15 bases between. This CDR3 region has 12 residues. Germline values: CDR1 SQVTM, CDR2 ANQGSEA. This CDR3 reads CSGRGDRDEQFF. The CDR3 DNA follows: TGCAGCGGTCGAGGAGACCGGGATGAGCAGTTCTTC.

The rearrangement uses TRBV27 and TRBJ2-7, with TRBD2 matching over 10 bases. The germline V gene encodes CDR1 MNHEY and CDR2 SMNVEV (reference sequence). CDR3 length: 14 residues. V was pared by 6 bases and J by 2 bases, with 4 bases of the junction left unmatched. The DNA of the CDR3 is TGTGCCAGCAGCGGACTAGCGGACGCCTACGAGCAGTACTTC. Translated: CASSGLADAYEQYF.

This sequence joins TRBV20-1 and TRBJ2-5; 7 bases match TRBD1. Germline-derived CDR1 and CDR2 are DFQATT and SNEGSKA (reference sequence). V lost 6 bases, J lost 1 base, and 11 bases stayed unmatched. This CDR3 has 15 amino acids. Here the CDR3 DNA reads TGCAGTGCCCACTCAAGGGACAGCCTCCAAGAGACCCAGTACTTC. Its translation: CSAHSRDSLQETQYF.

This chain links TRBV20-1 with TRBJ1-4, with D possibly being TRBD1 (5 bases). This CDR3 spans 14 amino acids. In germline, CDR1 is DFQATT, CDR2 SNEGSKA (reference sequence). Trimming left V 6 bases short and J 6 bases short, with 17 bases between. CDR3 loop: CSAPTGTRDEKLFF. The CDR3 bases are TGCAGTGCGCCGACCGGGACGAGAGATGAAAAACTGTTTTTT.

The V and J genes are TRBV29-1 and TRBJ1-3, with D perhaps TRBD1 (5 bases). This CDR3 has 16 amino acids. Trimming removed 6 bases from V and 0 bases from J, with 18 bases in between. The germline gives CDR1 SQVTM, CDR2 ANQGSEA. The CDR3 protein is CSVELGAAPSGNTIYF. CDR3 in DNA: TGCAGCGTGGAGCTCGGGGCAGCCCCCTCTGGAAACACCATATATTTT.

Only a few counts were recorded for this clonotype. DNA of the CDR3: TGTGCCAGCAGCTCTAGGATTACTTCCTACGAGCAGTACTTC. Amino acids: CASSSRITSYEQYF. The rearrangement uses TRBV11-2 and TRBJ2-5; D unresolved. The end of the DNA fits TRBJ2-7 better, so the J call may be wrong. From germline, CDR1 is SGHAT and CDR2 FQNNGV. This CDR3 is built from 14 residues.

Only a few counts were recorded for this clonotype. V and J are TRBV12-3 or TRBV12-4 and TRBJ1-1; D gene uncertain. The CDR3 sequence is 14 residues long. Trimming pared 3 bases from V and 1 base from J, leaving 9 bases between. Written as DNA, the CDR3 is TGTGCCAGCAGTTTGGTCAGCCCGAACACTGAAGCTTTCTTT. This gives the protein CASSLVSPNTEAFF.

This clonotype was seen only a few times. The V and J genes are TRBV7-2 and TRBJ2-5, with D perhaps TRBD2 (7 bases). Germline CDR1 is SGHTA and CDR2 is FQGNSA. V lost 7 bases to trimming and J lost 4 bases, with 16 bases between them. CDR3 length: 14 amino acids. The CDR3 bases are TGTGCCAGCACCTTGGGGGGGCAAGGAGAGACCCAGTACTTC. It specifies CASTLGGQGETQYF. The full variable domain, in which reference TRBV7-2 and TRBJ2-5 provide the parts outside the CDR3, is GAGVSQSPSNKVTEKGKDVELRCDPISGHTALYWYRQSLGQGLEFLIYFQGNSAPDKSGLPSDRFSAERTGGSVSTLTIQRTQQEDSAVYLCASTLGGQGETQYFGPGTRLLVL.

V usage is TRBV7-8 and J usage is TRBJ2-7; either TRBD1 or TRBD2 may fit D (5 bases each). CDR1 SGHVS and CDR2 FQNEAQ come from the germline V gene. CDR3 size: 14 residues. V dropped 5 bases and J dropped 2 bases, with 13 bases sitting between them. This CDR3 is CASSLGTDTYEQYF. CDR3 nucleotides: TGTGCCAGCAGCCTAGGGACGGATACCTACGAGCAGTACTTC. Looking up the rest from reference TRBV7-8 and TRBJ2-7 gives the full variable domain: GAGVSQSPRYKVAKRGQDVALRCDPISGHVSLFWYQQALGQGPEFLTYFQNEAQLDKSGLPSDRFFAERPEGSVSTLKIQRTQQEDSAVYLCASSLGTDTYEQYFGPGTRLTVT.

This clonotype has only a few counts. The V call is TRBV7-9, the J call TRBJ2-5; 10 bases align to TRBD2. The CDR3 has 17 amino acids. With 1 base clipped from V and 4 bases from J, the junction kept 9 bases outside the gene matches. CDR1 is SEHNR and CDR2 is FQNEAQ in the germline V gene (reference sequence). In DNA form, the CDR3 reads TGTGCCAGCAGCTTAGTTGGGCTAGCGGGAGTTGGAGAGACCCAGTACTTC. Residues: CASSLVGLAGVGETQYF. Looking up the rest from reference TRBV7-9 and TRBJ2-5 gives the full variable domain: DTGVSQNPRHKITKRGQNVTFRCDPISEHNRLYWYRQTLGQGPEFLTYFQNEAQLEKSRLLSDRFSAERPKGSFSTLEIQRTEQGDSAMYLCASSLVGLAGVGETQYFGPGTRLLVL.

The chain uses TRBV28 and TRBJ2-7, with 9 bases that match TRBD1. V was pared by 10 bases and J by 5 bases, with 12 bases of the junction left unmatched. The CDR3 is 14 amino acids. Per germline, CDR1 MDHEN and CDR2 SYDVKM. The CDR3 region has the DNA TGTGCCACGCTCGGGGGACAGGGTTCCCACGAGCAGTACTTC. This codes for CATLGGQGSHEQYF. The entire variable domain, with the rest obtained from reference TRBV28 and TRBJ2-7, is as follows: DVKVTQSSRYLVKRTGEKVFLECVQDMDHENMFWYRQDPGLGLRLIYFSYDVKMKEKGDIPEGYSVSREKKERFSLILESASTNQTSMYLCATLGGQGSHEQYFGPGTRLTVT.